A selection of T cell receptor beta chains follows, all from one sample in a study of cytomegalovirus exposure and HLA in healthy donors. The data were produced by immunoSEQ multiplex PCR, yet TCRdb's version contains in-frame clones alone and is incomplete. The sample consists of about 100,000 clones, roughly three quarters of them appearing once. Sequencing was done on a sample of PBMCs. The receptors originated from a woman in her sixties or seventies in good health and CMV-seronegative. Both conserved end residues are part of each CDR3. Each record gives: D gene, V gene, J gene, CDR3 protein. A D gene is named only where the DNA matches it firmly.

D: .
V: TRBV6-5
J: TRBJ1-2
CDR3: CASSYSGQLDGYTF

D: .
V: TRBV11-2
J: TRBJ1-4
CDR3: CASSLVGLNEKLFF

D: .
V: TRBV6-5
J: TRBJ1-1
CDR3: CATKGGVSNTEAFF

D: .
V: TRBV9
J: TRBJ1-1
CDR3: CASSGEGTVFGNTEAFF

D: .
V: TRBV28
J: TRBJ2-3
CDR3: CASSFLGQGSTDTQYF

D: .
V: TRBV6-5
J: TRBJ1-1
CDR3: CASSPVQGYTEAFF

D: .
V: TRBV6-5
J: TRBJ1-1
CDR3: CASSYSGNEAFF

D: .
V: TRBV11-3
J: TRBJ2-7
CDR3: CASSPGTSYEQYF

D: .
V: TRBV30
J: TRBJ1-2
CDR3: CAWSVEFYGYTF

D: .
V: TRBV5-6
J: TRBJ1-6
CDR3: CASSFLEWNSPLHF

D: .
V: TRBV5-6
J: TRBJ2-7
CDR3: CATQGGGGASEQYF

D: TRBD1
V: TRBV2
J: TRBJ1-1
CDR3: CASRPGQVDFEAFF

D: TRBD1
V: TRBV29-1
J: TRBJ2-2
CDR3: CSVEDHRQGPRGELFF

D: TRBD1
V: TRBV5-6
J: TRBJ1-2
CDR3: CASSLARDSILGGYTF

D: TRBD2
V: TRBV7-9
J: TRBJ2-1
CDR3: CASSLGLGLAAGSYNEQFF

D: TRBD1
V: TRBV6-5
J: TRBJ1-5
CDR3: CASSSDRESNQPQHF

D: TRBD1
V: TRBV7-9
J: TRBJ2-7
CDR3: CASSLGQGVNEQYF

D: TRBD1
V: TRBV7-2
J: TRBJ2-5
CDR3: CASSPVQGARRETQYF

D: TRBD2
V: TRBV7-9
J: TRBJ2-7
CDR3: CASSAAGGVYEQYF

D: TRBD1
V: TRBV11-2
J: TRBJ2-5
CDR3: CASSLLGGRETQYF

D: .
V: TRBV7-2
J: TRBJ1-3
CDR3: CASKLQAGNTIYF

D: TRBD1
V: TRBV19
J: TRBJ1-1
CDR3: CASSDRGNTEAFF

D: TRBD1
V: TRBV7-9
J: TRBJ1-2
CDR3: CASSLGQDSGGYTF

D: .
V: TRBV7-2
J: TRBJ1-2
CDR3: CASSFQGGDGYTF

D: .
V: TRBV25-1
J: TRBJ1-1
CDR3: CASRNQGNTEAFF

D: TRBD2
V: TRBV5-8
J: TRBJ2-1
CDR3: CASSFLRGGYNEQFF

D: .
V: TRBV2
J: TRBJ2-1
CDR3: CASRPSGNEQFF